Below, 8 T cell receptor beta chains from the same sample are listed, as sequenced in a study of cytomegalovirus exposure and HLA in healthy donors. Produced via immunoSEQ multiplex PCR; TCRdb's table is partial and in-frame only. This sample has about 160,000 clones, with more than 75% found just once. What was sequenced was PBMCs. Receptors were obtained from a man younger than 30 in good health and CMV-seronegative.

The CDR3 region has the DNA TGTGCCAGCAGCTCCGGGGGGTGGGGCACAGATACGCAGTATTTT. Its translation: CASSSGGWGTDTQYF. The chain has TRBV27 and TRBJ2-3; the match to TRBD2 covers 7 bases. Per germline, CDR1 MNHEY and CDR2 SMNVEV (reference sequence). There are 15 residues in the CDR3. V dropped 6 bases and J dropped 1; count of bases not matched to a gene: 7.

The rearrangement uses TRBV5-4 and TRBJ2-2; tentative D call: TRBD1 (6 bases). This CDR3 spans 15 amino acids. Germline V CDR1 and CDR2: SGHNT, YYREEE (reference sequence). V was pared by 4 bases and J by 7 bases, with 17 bases between. Here the CDR3 reads CASSLNSGVGGELFF. The CDR3 DNA reads as TGTGCCAGCAGCCTCAATTCAGGGGTCGGCGGGGAGCTGTTTTTT.

This rearrangement joins TRBV9 to TRBJ2-2; tentatively, D is TRBD1 (6 bases). V was cut by 1 base and J by 2 bases, with 9 bases left in between. The CDR3 sequence is 15 residues long. The germline V gene encodes CDR1 SGDLS and CDR2 YYNGEE. The DNA of the CDR3 is TGTGCCAGCAGCGTAATGGGGGCTAACACCGGGGAGCTGTTTTTT. Translating gives CASSVMGANTGELFF.

J is TRBJ1-1 and V is TRBV11-2, with D maybe TRBD1 (5 bases). This CDR3 region has 13 residues. V was trimmed by 5 bases and J by 6 bases, leaving 13 bases between them. Per germline, CDR1 SGHAT and CDR2 FQNNGV. CDR3 coding DNA: TGTGCCAGCAGCCGGACATGGGGCTCTGAAGCTTTCTTT. Its translation: CASSRTWGSEAFF.

The chain is built from TRBV6-1 and TRBJ2-5, with 11 bases identical to TRBD1. The ends lost 4 bases at V and 5 bases at J; junction bases unmatched: 9. Looked up from germline, CDR1 is MNHNS and CDR2 is SASEGT. The CDR3 spans 16 residues. The DNA for the CDR3 is TGTGCCAGCAGTGTGAGGACAGGGGGCTCGTGGGAGACCCAGTACTTC. Its protein is CASSVRTGGSWETQYF.

This clone showed up just once. CDR3 amino acids: CASSVASSSYNEQFF. The CDR3 DNA sequence: TGTGCCAGCAGTGTTGCTAGCTCCTCCTACAATGAGCAGTTCTTC. The genes are TRBV2 and TRBJ2-1; maybe TRBD2 (5 bases). Germline CDR1 reads SNHLY; CDR2 reads FYNNEI. The CDR3 contains 15 residues. V dropped 4 bases and J dropped 0 bases, with 10 bases sitting between them.

The chain is built from TRBV28 and TRBJ1-2; 7 bases fit TRBD1. Per the germline V gene, CDR1 is MDHEN and CDR2 is SYDVKM. The CDR3 runs to 16 residues. The J segment lost 8 bases and the V segment lost 3 bases, leaving 15 bases of the junction unmatched. The chain's CDR3 is CASSLEGAQGSRGYTF. DNA for the CDR3: TGTGCCAGCAGTTTGGAGGGGGCTCAAGGTAGTAGGGGCTACACCTTC.

The chain couples TRBV23-1 to TRBJ1-2, with D hard to call. TRBV23-1 falls under the ORF class, with uncertain function. Trimming took 1 base from V and 3 from J, leaving 6 bases between them. CDR3 size: 13 residues. CDR3 sequence: CASSQLDDYGYTF. In nucleotides, the CDR3 is TGCGCCAGCAGTCAATTAGATGACTATGGCTACACCTTC.